What follows describes a single T cell receptor beta chain. This sample was included in a study of cytomegalovirus exposure and HLA in healthy donors. In the PCR, 60 Vbeta and 13 Jbeta primers were used. This table comes from immunoSEQ multiplex PCR, and its TCRdb copy is limited to in-frame clones, with some not included. The table includes around 170,000 clones, more than 65% detected once. The source material was PBMCs. This clonotype originated in a woman in her 50s in good health and CMV-seronegative.

The CDR3 region is CASSLAARGELFF. The CDR3 coding sequence is TGTGCCAGCAGCTTAGCGGCCAGGGGGGAGCTGTTTTTT. The rearrangement joins TRBV7-2 to TRBJ2-2, with D unclear. V dropped 0 bases and J dropped 8 bases, with 7 bases sitting between them. There are 13 residues in the CDR3. CDR1 and CDR2 from the germline V gene are SGHTA and FQGNSA.